Sequencing of this T cell receptor beta chain was carried out in a study of OX40 agonist ivuxolimab in advanced cancers. For the study at large: Patients in the trial were receiving intravenous ivuxolimab every 2 weeks, at doses of 0.01 to 10 mg/kg. Aged roughly 20 to 79 with a mean of 60 years, they were about 83% male. Under the entry rules, prior anti-PD-1, anti-PD-L1 or anti-CTLA-4 therapy was allowed, and approximately 40% had some.

Only one count was recorded for this clone. TCRdb's copy holds only in-frame clones and misses some; the assay was immunoSEQ multiplex PCR. Among 75,000 to 95,000 clones listed, 85% to 90% were seen once. The V gene's germline CDR1 is MNHNY and CDR2 SVGAGI (reference sequence). V was pared by 8 bases and J by 5 bases, with 9 bases of the junction left unmatched. The CDR3 is made up of 15 amino acids. The sampling schedule covered blood at baseline, cycle 4 day 1, and cycle 7 day 1. The sample was CD4+ or CD8+ T cells sorted from blood, taken in a trial of the OX40 agonist ivuxolimab. The chain has TRBV6-6 and TRBJ2-5, with 12 bases aligning to TRBD2. This receptor was obtained from an adult with an advanced solid tumor such as melanoma, head and neck, liver or kidney cancer. The CDR3 spells CASGKTSGGRETQYF. CDR3 bases: TGTGCCAGCGGAAAGACTAGCGGGGGAAGGGAGACCCAGTACTTC.